This is a list of T cell receptor beta chains from one sample in a study of cytomegalovirus exposure and HLA in healthy donors. Using immunoSEQ multiplex PCR, the repertoire was profiled, and TCRdb retains in-frame clones only, with some absent. This table holds about 86,000 clones, about 71% found once. Sequenced input: PBMCs. These receptors all stem from a man aged 55 to 70 in good health and CMV-seronegative. Both conserved end residues are trimmed from each CDR3. A D gene is named only where the DNA matches it firmly. Part of the rows lack a size; the others show once, few, many or a class for expanded clones.

.	TRBV6-5	.	TRBJ2-5	ASSYSAPQAGETQY
TRBD1	TRBV6-5	.	TRBJ1-4	ASTPGQGEKLF
TRBD1	TRBV6-6	.	TRBJ1-1	ASTADRGRGYDEAF
.	TRBV4-1	.	TRBJ2-3	ASSIQNLIGTDTQY
.	TRBV7-9	.	TRBJ1-3	ASSLATVSGNTIY
.	TRBV4-2	.	TRBJ2-7	ASSQERDSYEQY
.	TRBV6-1	.	TRBJ1-2	ASSESRDTTYGYT
.	TRBV9	few	TRBJ2-7	ASSVDEYSYEQY
.	TRBV7-2	.	TRBJ2-5	ASSIRSGQETQY
.	TRBV30	.	TRBJ1-1	AWSRGKGTEAF
TRBD1	TRBV5-5	.	TRBJ2-5	ASSLGGDRTQY
.	TRBV6-6	.	TRBJ1-2	ASSPLQGGYT
.	TRBV19	.	TRBJ2-5	ASSPNREETQY
.	TRBV5-4	.	TRBJ2-1	ASSLPAYNEQF
TRBD1	TRBV27	.	TRBJ1-4	ASRGGSNEKLF
.	TRBV7-2	once	TRBJ2-7	ASSSGAHEQY
TRBD2	TRBV5-1	few	TRBJ2-1	ASRWGLQANNEQF
TRBD1	TRBV6-5	.	TRBJ1-4	ASSYSPGGAEEKLF
.	TRBV7-7	.	TRBJ2-1	ASSPPGKYEQF
.	TRBV7-2	.	TRBJ2-2	ASSLEYLRDSGELF
TRBD2	TRBV4-1	.	TRBJ2-5	ASSRGDREGGETQY
TRBD1	TRBV7-2	.	TRBJ2-5	ASSLGTRGLQETQY
.	TRBV10-2	.	TRBJ1-5	ASSERLGEQGQH
.	TRBV5-4	.	TRBJ1-2	ASSLIMGEGYT
.	TRBV29-1	few	TRBJ2-3	SVLNAGDTQY
TRBD1	TRBV10-3	.	TRBJ2-5	AISEGQGQETQY
.	TRBV6-6	few	TRBJ1-5	ASSYSSLRSGLPQH
TRBD2	TRBV9	once	TRBJ2-7	ASSAELAGAPEQY
.	TRBV6-7	once	TRBJ1-1	ASPLSGHSNTEAF
.	TRBV9	.	TRBJ2-5	ASSVGGPVGETQY
.	TRBV7-2	.	TRBJ1-1	ASSTDARGTEAF
TRBD1	TRBV28	.	TRBJ2-1	ASMDRGRNEQF
TRBD1	TRBV7-9	.	TRBJ1-3	ASSLGQGAVGSGNTIY
.	TRBV5-1	few	TRBJ1-2	ASSLDLGARGYT
.	TRBV29-1	few	TRBJ2-5	SVHDYQETQY
TRBD2	TRBV6-6	.	TRBJ2-5	ASRASGGDLGETQY
TRBD2	TRBV5-1	.	TRBJ2-7	ASSFLLSGDSYEQY
.	TRBV2	few	TRBJ1-5	ASSEDTQGNQPQH
.	TRBV9	.	TRBJ1-2	ASSVGETRNGYT
.	TRBV5-1	few	TRBJ2-3	ASSLEPGVDTQY
TRBD1	TRBV5-1	few	TRBJ2-4	ASSHTGQGTIQY